The present T cell receptor (beta chain) was sequenced within a study of T-cell reconstitution after alpha-beta-depleted transplantation in children. Unique molecular identifiers tagged the TCRbeta library. MiXCR, applied by TCRdb to the PCR reads, yields one record per CDR3 protein. The sample contains 450,000 to 550,000 distinct CDR3 sequences, roughly 10% of which appear only once. The V gene's germline CDR1 is SQVTM and CDR2 ANQGSEA. The CDR3 contains 14 residues. Trimming took off 2 bases at V and 5 bases at J, with 12 bases between the two ends. As concerns this clonotype: Its antigen remains unidentified.

The study's findings and limits: Recipient T cells and thymic progenitors that survived gave rise to the high TCRbeta diversity observed at day 60 in some patients.

The rearrangement links TRBV29-1 to TRBJ1-4; no clear D gene. This receptor was identified in a female patient aged 2-9 years who had a stem cell transplant for aplastic anemia, so the T cells may come from the graft donor. Sequenced material: PBMCs, mostly from graft donor cells, taken 180 days after TCRalphabeta/CD19-depleted stem cell transplant. CDR3 region: CSVERKAGNEKLFF. For the CDR3, the DNA is TGCAGCGTTGAAAGAAAGGCAGGCAATGAAAAACTGTTTTTT.